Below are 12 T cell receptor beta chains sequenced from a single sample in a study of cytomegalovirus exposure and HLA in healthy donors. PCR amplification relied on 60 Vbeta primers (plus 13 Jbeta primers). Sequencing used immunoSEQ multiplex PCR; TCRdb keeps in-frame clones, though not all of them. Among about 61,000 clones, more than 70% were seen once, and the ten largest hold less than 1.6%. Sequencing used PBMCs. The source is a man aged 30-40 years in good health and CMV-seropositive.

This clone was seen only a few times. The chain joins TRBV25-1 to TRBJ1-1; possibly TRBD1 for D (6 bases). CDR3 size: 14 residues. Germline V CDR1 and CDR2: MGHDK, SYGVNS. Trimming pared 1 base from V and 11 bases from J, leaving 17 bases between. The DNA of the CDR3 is TGTGCCAGCAGTGAATTATGGGGGCAGGGGCAGGCTTTCTTT. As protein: CASSELWGQGQAFF.

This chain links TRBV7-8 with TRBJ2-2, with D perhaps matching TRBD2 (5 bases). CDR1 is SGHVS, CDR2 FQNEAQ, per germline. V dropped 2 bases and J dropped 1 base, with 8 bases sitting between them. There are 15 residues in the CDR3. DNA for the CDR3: TGTGCCAGCAGCTTACGTGGAGGGAACACCGGGGAGCTGTTTTTT. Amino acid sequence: CASSLRGGNTGELFF.

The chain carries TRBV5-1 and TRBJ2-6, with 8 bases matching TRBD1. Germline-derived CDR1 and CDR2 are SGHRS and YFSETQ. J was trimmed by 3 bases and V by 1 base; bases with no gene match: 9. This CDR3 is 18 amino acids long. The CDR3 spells CASSLRVQGASGANVLTF. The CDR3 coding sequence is TGCGCCAGCAGCTTGAGGGTGCAGGGGGCGAGTGGGGCCAACGTCCTGACTTTC.

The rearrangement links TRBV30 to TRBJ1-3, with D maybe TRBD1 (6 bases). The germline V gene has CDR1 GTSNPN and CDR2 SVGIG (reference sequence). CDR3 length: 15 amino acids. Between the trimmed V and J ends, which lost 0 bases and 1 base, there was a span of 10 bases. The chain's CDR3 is CAWSVAGASGNTIYF. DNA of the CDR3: TGTGCCTGGAGTGTAGCAGGGGCTTCTGGAAACACCATATATTTT.

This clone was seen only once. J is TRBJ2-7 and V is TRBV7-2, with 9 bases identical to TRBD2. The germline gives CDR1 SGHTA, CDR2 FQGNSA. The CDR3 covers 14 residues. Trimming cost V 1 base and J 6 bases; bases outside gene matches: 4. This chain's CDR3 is CASSLVGLAPEQYF. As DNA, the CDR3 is TGTGCCAGCAGCTTAGTTGGACTAGCGCCCGAGCAGTACTTC.

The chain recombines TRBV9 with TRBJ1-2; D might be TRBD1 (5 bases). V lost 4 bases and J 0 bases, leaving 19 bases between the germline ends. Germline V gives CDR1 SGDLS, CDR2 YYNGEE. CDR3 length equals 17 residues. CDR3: CASSSPTGEATNYGYTF. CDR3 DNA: TGTGCCAGCAGCTCACCTACGGGGGAGGCTACTAACTATGGCTACACCTTC.

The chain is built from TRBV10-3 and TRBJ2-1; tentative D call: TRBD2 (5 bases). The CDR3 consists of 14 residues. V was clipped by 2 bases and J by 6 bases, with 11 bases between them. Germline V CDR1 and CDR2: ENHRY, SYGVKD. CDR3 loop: CAISEKLDGNEQFF. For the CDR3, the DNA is TGTGCCATCAGTGAGAAACTAGACGGCAATGAGCAGTTCTTC.

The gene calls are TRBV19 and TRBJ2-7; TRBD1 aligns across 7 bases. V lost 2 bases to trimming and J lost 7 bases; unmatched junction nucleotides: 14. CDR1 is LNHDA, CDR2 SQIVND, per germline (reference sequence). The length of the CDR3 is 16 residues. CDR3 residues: CASSINLDRDPLEQYF. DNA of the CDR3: TGTGCCAGTAGTATAAATCTCGACAGGGACCCCTTAGAGCAGTACTTC.

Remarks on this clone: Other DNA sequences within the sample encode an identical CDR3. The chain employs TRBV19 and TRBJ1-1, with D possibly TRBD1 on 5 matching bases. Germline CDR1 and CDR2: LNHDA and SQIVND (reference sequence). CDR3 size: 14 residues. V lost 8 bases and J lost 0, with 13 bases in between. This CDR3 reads CASRPTGLNTEAFF. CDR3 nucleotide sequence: TGTGCCAGTCGTCCAACAGGACTGAACACTGAAGCTTTCTTT.

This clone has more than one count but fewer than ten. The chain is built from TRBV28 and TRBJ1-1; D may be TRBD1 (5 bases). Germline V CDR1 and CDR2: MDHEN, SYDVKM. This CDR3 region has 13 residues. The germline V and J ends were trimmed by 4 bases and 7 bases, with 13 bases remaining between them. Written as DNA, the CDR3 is TGTGCCAGCAGTTACGGTGGGGGGGGTGAAGCTTTCTTT. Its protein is CASSYGGGGEAFF.

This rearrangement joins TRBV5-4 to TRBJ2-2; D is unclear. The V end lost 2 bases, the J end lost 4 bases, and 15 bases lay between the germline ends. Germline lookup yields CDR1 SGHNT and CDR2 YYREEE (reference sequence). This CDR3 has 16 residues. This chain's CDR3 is CASSFGLAGGTGELFF. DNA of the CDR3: TGTGCCAGCAGCTTTGGCCTCGCAGGTGGCACCGGGGAGCTGTTTTTT. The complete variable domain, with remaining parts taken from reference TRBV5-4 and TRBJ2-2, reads ETGVTQSPTHLIKTRGQQVTLRCSSQSGHNTVSWYQQALGQGPQFIFQYYREEENGRGNFPPRFSGLQFPNYSSELNVNALELDDSALYLCASSFGLAGGTGELFFGEGSRLTVL.

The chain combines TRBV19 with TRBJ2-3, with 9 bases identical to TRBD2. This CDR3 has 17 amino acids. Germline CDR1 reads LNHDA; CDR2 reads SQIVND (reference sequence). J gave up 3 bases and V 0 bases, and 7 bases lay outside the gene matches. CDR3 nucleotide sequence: TGTGCCAGTAGTATAGATTTGGCGGCGGGAGGGACAGATACGCAGTATTTT. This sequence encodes CASSIDLAAGGTDTQYF.